Listed here are 24 T cell receptor beta chains from one sample, sequenced in a study of blood T cells in healthy people across ages. The second PCR ran about 6 to 12 cycles with a sample-barcoded 5' primer and J-beta primers. TCRdb re-called the 5' RACE reads through MiXCR, storing one row per CDR3 protein. The table shows approximately 1,000,000 distinct CDR3 sequences, with under 55% occurring only once. The specimen was blood. The receptors were gathered from a woman aged 55-69 years in good health.

The chain employs TRBV12-3 or TRBV12-4 and TRBJ2-1; D may be TRBD1 (5 bases). Trimming removed 7 bases at V and 7 bases at J, with 20 bases between. The CDR3 is 15 residues long. The CDR3 sequence: CASKLYQGRQNEQFF. DNA of the CDR3: TGTGCCAGCAAACTATACCAGGGTAGGCAAAATGAGCAGTTCTTC.

Details on this clonotype: Mismatch with germline at one junction end may stem from a read error. The rearrangement links TRBV2 to TRBJ2-7; D may match TRBD1 or TRBD2 (5 bases each). CDR1 SNHLY and CDR2 FYNNEI come from the germline V gene. This CDR3 has 12 amino acids. CDR3 bases: TGTGCCAGCAGGGAAGGGACCCACGAGCAGTACTTC. Its translation is CASREGTHEQYF. Together with reference TRBV2 and TRBJ2-7, the CDR3 gives the full variable domain: EPEVTQTPSHQVTQMGQEVILRCVPISNHLYFYWYRQILGQKVEFLVSFYNNEISEKSEIFDDQFSVERPDGSNFTLKIRSTKLEDSAMYFCASREGTHEQYFGPGTRLTVT.

This chain connects TRBV30 to TRBJ2-6, with D unclear. This CDR3 spans 16 amino acids. Germline-derived CDR1 and CDR2 are GTSNPN and SVGIG (reference sequence). The germline V and J ends were trimmed by 4 bases and 0 bases, with 13 bases remaining between them. CDR3 DNA sequence: TGTGCCTGGACAGCGAACCCGGGCTCTGGGGCCAACGTCCTGACTTTC. As protein: CAWTANPGSGANVLTF.

V and J are TRBV5-4 and TRBJ1-2; 9 nucleotides match TRBD1. There are 13 residues in the CDR3. V gave up 7 bases and J gave up 4 bases; unmatched junction bases: 5. Germline CDR1 SGHNT, CDR2 YYREEE (reference sequence). CDR3 nucleotides: TGTGCCAGCGCCATGACAGGGGGCTATGGCTACACCTTC. Amino acids: CASAMTGGYGYTF.

Points on this clonotype: The junction and the germline gene differ at one end; a read error may be behind it. The V and J genes are TRBV12-3 or TRBV12-4 and TRBJ1-5; perhaps TRBD1 as D (5 bases). The CDR3 contains 14 residues. The CDR3: CASSLEGVEQPKHF. CDR3 DNA: TGTGCCAGCAGTTTAGAAGGGGTAGAACAGCCCAAGCATTTT.

This clonotype was seen at least ten times. This chain uses TRBV7-2 with TRBJ2-3, with no clear D. This CDR3 region has 11 residues. Trimming left V 8 bases short and J 4 bases short, with 7 bases between. Germline lookup yields CDR1 SGHTA and CDR2 FQGNSA. Written as DNA, the CDR3 is TGTGCCAGCCGGTCGGCAGATACGCAGTATTTT. It specifies CASRSADTQYF.

V usage is TRBV20-1 and J usage is TRBJ2-7; D tentatively fits TRBD1 or TRBD2 (6 bases each). The V end lost 7 bases, the J end lost 3 bases, and 19 bases lay between the germline ends. The CDR3 spans 14 residues. Germline assignment: CDR1 DFQATT and CDR2 SNEGSKA (reference sequence). CDR3 sequence: CSGREGGGNYEQYF. The CDR3 coding sequence is TGCAGTGGCAGAGAGGGGGGCGGAAACTACGAGCAGTACTTC.

This clonotype has more than one count but fewer than ten. The chain has TRBV27 and TRBJ2-7; D gene ambiguous. CDR3 length: 14 residues. Between the trimmed V and J ends, which lost 3 bases and 0 bases, there was a span of 9 bases. Per germline, CDR1 MNHEY and CDR2 SMNVEV (reference sequence). As DNA, the CDR3 is TGTGCCAGCAGTTTTCGGTGGAGCTCCTACGAGCAGTACTTC. Translated: CASSFRWSSYEQYF.

Concerning this clonotype: This clone may be a read error of a much larger clone one base away. The gene calls are TRBV5-1 and TRBJ2-7, with a tentative D call TRBD2 (5 bases). Germline CDR1 SGHRS, CDR2 YFSETQ. The CDR3 contains 14 residues. The CDR3 here is CTSSFGGGSYEQYF. CDR3 DNA sequence: TGCACCAGCAGCTTTGGCGGAGGCTCCTACGAGCAGTACTTC. The complete variable domain, with remaining parts taken from reference TRBV5-1 and TRBJ2-7, reads KAGVTQTPRYLIKTRGQQVTLSCSPISGHRSVSWYQQTPGQGLQFLFEYFSETQRNKGNFPGRFSGRQFSNSRSEMNVSTLELGDSALYLCTSSFGGGSYEQYFGPGTRLTVT.

The J gene is TRBJ2-7, the V gene TRBV4-1; TRBD1 matches 7 bases. V was clipped by 5 bases and J by 0 bases; unmatched bases: 10. CDR3 length: 16 amino acids. The germline CDR1 and CDR2 sequences are MGHRA and YSYEKL. The CDR3 loop is CASSSWTGASSYEQYF. CDR3 nucleotides: TGCGCCAGCAGCTCCTGGACAGGCGCTAGCTCCTACGAGCAGTACTTC.

The rearrangement joins TRBV6-1 to TRBJ1-1; a possible D gene is TRBD1 (5 bases). The germline V and J ends were trimmed by 6 bases and 0 bases, with 14 bases remaining between them. CDR1 MNHNS and CDR2 SASEGT come from the germline V gene. The CDR3 covers 15 residues. The CDR3 DNA sequence: TGTGCCAGCAGGGAGGGGCACGGGGTGAACACTGAAGCTTTCTTT. It specifies CASREGHGVNTEAFF.

This clonotype was recorded at least ten times. The V gene is TRBV9, the J gene TRBJ2-1; either TRBD1 or TRBD2 may supply D (5 bases each). The CDR3 length is 15 residues. V was pared by 3 bases and J by 4 bases, with 14 bases between. The germline V gene has CDR1 SGDLS and CDR2 YYNGEE. CDR3 bases: TGTGCCAGCAGCGAACGGGACGCACCATACAATGAGCAGTTCTTC. Translated: CASSERDAPYNEQFF.

This chain joins TRBV6-2 or TRBV6-3 and TRBJ2-1; TRBD1 agrees at 8 bases. Trimming took 4 bases from V and 7 from J; bases not matched to a gene: 15. The germline V gene has CDR1 MNHEY and CDR2 SVGEGT. The CDR3 sequence is 17 residues long. CDR3 in amino acids: CASSSADRARQGNEQFF. The CDR3 coding sequence is TGTGCCAGCAGTTCCGCGGACAGGGCGAGACAGGGGAATGAGCAGTTCTTC.

V is TRBV12-3 or TRBV12-4 and J is TRBJ1-5, with TRBD1 matching over 11 bases. The CDR3 has 15 amino acids. With 7 bases clipped from V and 6 bases from J, the junction kept 8 bases outside the gene matches. This chain's CDR3 is CASTAGQGAIQPQHF. CDR3 coding DNA: TGTGCCAGCACCGCCGGACAGGGGGCGATTCAGCCCCAGCATTTT.

This chain uses TRBV9 with TRBJ1-4; tentatively, D is TRBD1 (5 bases). CDR3 size: 14 residues. V was shortened by 4 bases and J by 4 bases, with 11 bases between the two germline ends. Germline V gene data show CDR1 as SGDLS and CDR2 as YYNGEE. The CDR3 loop is CASSPGDSNEKLFF. For the CDR3, the DNA is TGTGCCAGCAGCCCAGGTGACAGTAATGAAAAACTGTTTTTT.

The rearrangement joins TRBV5-1 to TRBJ2-3, with 7 bases lining up with TRBD1. The CDR3 sequence is 17 residues long. CDR1 is SGHRS and CDR2 is YFSETQ in the germline V gene. V lost 4 bases to trimming and J lost 0 bases; unmatched junction nucleotides: 11. The CDR3 DNA is TGCGCCAGCAGCCGGATCCCAGGGGGTGGGAGCACAGATACGCAGTATTTT. This gives the protein CASSRIPGGGSTDTQYF.

This rearrangement joins TRBV6-5 to TRBJ2-2, with 7 positions matching TRBD2. Germline CDR1 is MNHEY and CDR2 is SVGAGI. With 6 bases clipped from V and 7 bases from J, the junction kept 5 bases outside the gene matches. This CDR3 has 13 residues. Here the CDR3 DNA reads TGTGCCAGCAGGAGGGAGGGTAACGGGGAGCTGTTTTTT. It yields the protein CASRREGNGELFF.

This clonotype came up many times. The rearrangement uses TRBV18 and TRBJ1-2; D ambiguous. The CDR3 sequence is 15 residues long. Germline loops: CDR1 KGHSH, CDR2 LQKENI. With 3 bases removed from V and 4 bases from J, the gap between germline ends came to 15 bases. The DNA for the CDR3 is TGTGCCAGCTCACCGATCGAAAAGAACTTCTATGGCTACACCTTC. Its protein product is CASSPIEKNFYGYTF.

The V and J genes are TRBV5-1 and TRBJ2-1; D possibly corresponds to TRBD1 (6 bases). Trimming took 4 bases from V and 4 from J, leaving 21 bases between them. CDR3 length: 17 residues. The germline CDR1 and CDR2 sequences are SGHRS and YFSETQ. DNA for the CDR3: TGCGCCAGCAGCCCCCAGAACCCCGGGACACGGTACAATGAGCAGTTCTTC. Amino acid sequence: CASSPQNPGTRYNEQFF. Looking up the rest from reference TRBV5-1 and TRBJ2-1 gives the full variable domain: KAGVTQTPRYLIKTRGQQVTLSCSPISGHRSVSWYQQTPGQGLQFLFEYFSETQRNKGNFPGRFSGRQFSNSRSEMNVSTLELGDSALYLCASSPQNPGTRYNEQFFGPGTRLTVL.

V usage is TRBV6-6 and J usage is TRBJ2-2; either TRBD1 or TRBD2 may fit D (6 bases each). Per the germline V gene, CDR1 is MNHNY and CDR2 is SVGAGI (reference sequence). The CDR3 length is 16 residues. The V end lost 6 bases, the J end lost 4 bases, and 18 bases lay between the germline ends. The CDR3 loop reads CASRPPGGEGTGELFF. CDR3 in DNA: TGTGCCAGCAGACCCCCCGGGGGCGAAGGCACCGGGGAGCTGTTTTTT.

The genes are TRBV20-1 and TRBJ2-4; D possibly corresponds to TRBD1 (5 bases). The J call may not be correct, given that the DNA end is closer to TRBJ2-7. The germline V gene encodes CDR1 DFQATT and CDR2 SNEGSKA (reference sequence). The CDR3 runs to 12 residues. CDR3 sequence (DNA): TGCAGTGCTGAAGGGCAGGGTAACGAGCAGTACTTC. Translation: CSAEGQGNEQYF.

The chain employs TRBV2 and TRBJ1-5; the D gene is possibly TRBD1 (5 bases). CDR3 length: 15 residues. Germline CDR1 reads SNHLY; CDR2 reads FYNNEI. V shed 3 bases and J shed 1 base, with 10 bases lying between them. CDR3 protein: CASSEGVASNQPQHF. CDR3 DNA sequence: TGTGCCAGCAGTGAGGGGGTTGCCAGCAATCAGCCCCAGCATTTT.

This clonotype was seen a few times. One junction end disagrees with the germline gene, perhaps due to a read error. This chain links TRBV15 with TRBJ2-5; possibly TRBD1 for D (6 bases). Per germline, CDR1 LNHNV and CDR2 YYDKDF (reference sequence). The CDR3 is 17 amino acids. Here the CDR3 DNA reads TGTGCCACCAGCGGAGAAGGTTTAGGGGACATCGACAATGAGCAGTACTTC. It specifies CATSGEGLGDIDNEQYF. Full variable domain (outside the CDR3, taken from reference TRBV15 and TRBJ2-5): DAMVIQNPRYQVTQFGKPVTLSCSQTLNHNVMYWYQQKSSQAPKLLFHYYDKDFNNEADTPDNFQSRRPNTSFCFLDIRSPGLGDTAMYLCATSGEGLGDIDNEQYFGPGTRLLVL.

The CDR3 nucleotides read TGTGCCAGCAGGGCCGGGACAGGCGACCTCCAGTACTTC. Translation: CASRAGTGDLQYF. J is TRBJ2-5 and V is TRBV2; 8 bases agree with TRBD1. V shed 6 bases and J 10 bases; nucleotides not matched to a gene: 10. Germline V lookup: CDR1 SNHLY, CDR2 FYNNEI. This CDR3 has 13 residues.